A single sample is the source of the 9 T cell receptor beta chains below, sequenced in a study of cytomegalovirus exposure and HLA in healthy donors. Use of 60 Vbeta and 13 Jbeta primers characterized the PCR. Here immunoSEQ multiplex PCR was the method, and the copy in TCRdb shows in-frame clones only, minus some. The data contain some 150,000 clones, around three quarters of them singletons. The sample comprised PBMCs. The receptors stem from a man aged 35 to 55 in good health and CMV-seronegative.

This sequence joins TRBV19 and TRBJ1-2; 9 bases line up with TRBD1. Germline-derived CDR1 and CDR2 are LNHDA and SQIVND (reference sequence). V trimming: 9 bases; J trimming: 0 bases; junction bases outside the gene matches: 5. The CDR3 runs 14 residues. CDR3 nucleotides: TGTGCCAGCAGGGACAGGGACGCTAACTATGGCTACACCTTC. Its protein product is CASRDRDANYGYTF.

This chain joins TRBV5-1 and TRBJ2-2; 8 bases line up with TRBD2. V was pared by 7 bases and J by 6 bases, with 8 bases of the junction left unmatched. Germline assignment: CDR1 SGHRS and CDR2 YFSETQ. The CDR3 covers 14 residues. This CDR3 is CASGTSGLPGELFF. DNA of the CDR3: TGCGCCAGCGGAACTAGCGGCCTCCCCGGGGAGCTGTTTTTT.

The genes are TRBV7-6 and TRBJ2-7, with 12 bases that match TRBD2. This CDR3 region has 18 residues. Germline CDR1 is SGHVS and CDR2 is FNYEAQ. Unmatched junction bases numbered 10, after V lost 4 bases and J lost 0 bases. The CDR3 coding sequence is TGTGCCAGCAGCTGGACTCCGGGACTAGCGGGTCCCTCCTACGAGCAGTACTTC. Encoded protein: CASSWTPGLAGPSYEQYF.

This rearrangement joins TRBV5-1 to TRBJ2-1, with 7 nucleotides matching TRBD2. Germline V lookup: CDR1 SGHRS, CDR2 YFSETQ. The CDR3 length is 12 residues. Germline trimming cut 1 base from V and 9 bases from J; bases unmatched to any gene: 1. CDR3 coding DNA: TGCGCCAGCAGCTTGAGCGGGGCTGAGCAGTTCTTC. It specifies CASSLSGAEQFF.

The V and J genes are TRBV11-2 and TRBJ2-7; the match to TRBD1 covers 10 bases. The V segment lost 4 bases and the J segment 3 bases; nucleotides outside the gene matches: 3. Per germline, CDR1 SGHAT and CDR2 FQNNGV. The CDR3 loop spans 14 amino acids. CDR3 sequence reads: CASSSDRGIYEQYF. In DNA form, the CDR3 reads TGTGCCAGCAGCTCGGACAGGGGGATCTACGAGCAGTACTTC.

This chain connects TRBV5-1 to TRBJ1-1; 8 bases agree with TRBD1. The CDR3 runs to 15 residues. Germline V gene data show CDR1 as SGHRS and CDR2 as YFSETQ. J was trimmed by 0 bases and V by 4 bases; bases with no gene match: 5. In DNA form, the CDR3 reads TGCGCCAGCAGCACTCGGACAGGGTTGAACACTGAAGCTTTCTTT. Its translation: CASSTRTGLNTEAFF.

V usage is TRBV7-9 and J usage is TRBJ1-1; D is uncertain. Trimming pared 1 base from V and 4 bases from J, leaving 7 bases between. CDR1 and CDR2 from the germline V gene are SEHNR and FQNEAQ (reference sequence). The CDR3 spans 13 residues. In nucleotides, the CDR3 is TGTGCCAGCAGCTTAGATATGTTCACTGAAGCTTTCTTT. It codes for CASSLDMFTEAFF.

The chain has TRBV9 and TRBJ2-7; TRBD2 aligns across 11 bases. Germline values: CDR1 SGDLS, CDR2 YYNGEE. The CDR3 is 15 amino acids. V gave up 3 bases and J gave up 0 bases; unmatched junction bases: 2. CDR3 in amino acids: CASSGTSGYSYEQYF. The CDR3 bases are TGTGCCAGCAGCGGGACTAGCGGGTACTCCTACGAGCAGTACTTC. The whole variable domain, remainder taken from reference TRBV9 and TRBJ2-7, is DSGVTQTPKHLITATGQRVTLRCSPRSGDLSVYWYQQSLDQGLQFLIQYYNGEERAKGNILERFSAQQFPDLHSELNLSSLELGDSALYFCASSGTSGYSYEQYFGPGTRLTVT.

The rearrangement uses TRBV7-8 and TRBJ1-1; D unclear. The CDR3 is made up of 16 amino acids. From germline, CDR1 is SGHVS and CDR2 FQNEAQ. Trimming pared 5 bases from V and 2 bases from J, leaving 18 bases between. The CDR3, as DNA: TGTGCCAGCAGCCCAACTGGTCGGGAGTTAAACACTGAAGCTTTCTTT. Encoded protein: CASSPTGRELNTEAFF.